Listed below are T cell receptor beta chains from one sample, sequenced in a study of T cells in Graves' hyperthyroidism and ophthalmopathy. TCRdb analysed the multiplex PCR reads with MiXCR anew, one entry per CDR3 protein. Of about 840,000 distinct CDR3 sequences listed, about 38% are singletons. Sample: blood. The receptors were sampled from a man aged 18 to 35 with Graves' hyperthyroidism. The CDR3 runs from the conserved cysteine through the conserved F or W. D genes are given only for firm matches. Clone size is shown for a subset of rows, as once, few, many or a class of expanded clone.

j_gene	v_gene	abundance	len	d_gene	CDR3nt	CDR3aa
TRBJ2-5	TRBV20-1	NA	15	NA	TGCAGTGCTAGAGATCCCAAGCGGGTACAAGAGACCCAGTACTTC	CSARDPKRVQETQYF
TRBJ1-1	TRBV10-3	many	13	NA	TGTGCCATCAGTGTCCGGGAAACCACTGAAGCTTTCTTT	CAISVRETTEAFF
TRBJ1-2	TRBV7-9	many	16	NA	TGTGCCAGCAGCTTAGCGACGTGGGGCGGCGGCTATGGCTACACCTTC	CASSLATWGGGYGYTF
TRBJ1-2	TRBV7-8	many	11	NA	TGTGCCAGCAGCAACAGCTGGGGCTACACCTTC	CASSNSWGYTF
TRBJ1-4	TRBV5-1	few	18	TRBD1	TGCGCCAGCAGCATGGTGACAGGGAATATTCTAACTAATGAAAAACTGTTTTTT	CASSMVTGNILTNEKLFF
TRBJ1-1	TRBV5-1	NA	15	TRBD1	TGCGCCAGCAGTCAGCTGGGGACAGTTGACACTGAAGCTTTCTTT	CASSQLGTVDTEAFF
TRBJ2-7	TRBV7-3	many	14	NA	TGTGCCAGCAGCTTAGCAGGGACGGTACGCGAGCAGTACTTC	CASSLAGTVREQYF
TRBJ2-7	TRBV5-1	NA	14	NA	TGCGCCAGCAGCCAAGTTAAGGGGGCCTACGAGCAGTACTTC	CASSQVKGAYEQYF
TRBJ2-5	TRBV10-2	many	14	TRBD2	TGCGCCAGCAGGGGACTAGCGGGGGAAGAGACCCAGTACTTC	CASRGLAGEETQYF
TRBJ2-7	TRBV7-6	NA	16	TRBD2	TGTGCCAGCAGCCACGGGCTAGCGGGGCGATCCTACGAGCAGTACTTC	CASSHGLAGRSYEQYF